The rows below give T cell receptor beta chains drawn from one sample of a study of tumor and adjacent non-tumor tissue in lung cancer. MiXCR, run by TCRdb on the multiplex PCR reads, gives a single entry per CDR3 protein. The sample shows about 110,000 distinct CDR3 sequences, roughly two thirds of them seen only once. What was sequenced was distant non-tumor lung tissue. All receptors come from a man aged 55 to 70 with non-small cell lung cancer. Both conserved end residues are part of each CDR3.

TRBV29-1 | CNVAPGGSEQFF
TRBV5-1 | CVSSLAVSGNTEAFF
TRBV7-9 | CASSIDGGQGTQYF
TRBV4-2 | CASSLRGTDDNEQFF
TRBV11-2 | CASSFESGDAQYF
TRBV12-3/TRBV12-4 | CASSLGVSQPQHF
TRBV28 | CASSSGTGQQPQHF
TRBV29-1 | CSVGNRGSVKTEAFF
TRBV10-2 | CASRLAGATDTQYF
TRBV6-5 | CASSRQGSKGYTF
TRBV12-3/TRBV12-4 | CVSSSTYEQYF
TRBV5-1 | CASSLKVPGLAGDNEQFF
TRBV4-2 | CASSQSQGNSNQPQHF
TRBV4-1 | CASSRDLNTGELFF
TRBV25-1 | CASSDGGYNSPLHF
TRBV10-3 | CAISERDNYGYTF
TRBV29-1 | CSVEASNRGYTF
TRBV6-1 | CARFPGQANLPQHF
TRBV20-1 | CSASTTGRNYSYTF
TRBV6-1 | CASSQRGSYSEQFF
TRBV12-5 | CASGLVQGGRGEAEAFF
TRBV4-3 | CISSPRPAGGTDTQYF
TRBV6-1 | CASSKNGMNTEAFF
TRBV5-1 | CASSLVDKEKLFF
TRBV11-2 | CANSNDPTGDSEQFF
TRBV4-1 | CASSRPSGTGHSSYNEQFF
TRBV11-3 | CTSSASGLAGVDTQYF
TRBV11-2 | CARSLDGHGYTF
TRBV28 | CASSLLPAFVGLEQFF
TRBV29-1 | CNVEATWEDYTF
TRBV4-1 | CASSQRKASGGAYNEQFF
TRBV4-1 | CASSPGTASKGLHF
TRBV6-5 | CASGKNRGANEKLFF
TRBV7-9 | CASSLASRLQETQYF
TRBV7-2 | CDSSSAIRFTGELFF
TRBV20-1 | CSVPATNTDAFF
TRBV20-1 | CSANTSATDTQYF
TRBV11-1 | CASSSPPRADAFF
TRBV6-6 | CACRPYRNTVSTDTLYF
TRBV29-1 | CSAQQDNNSPLHF
TRBV5-6 | CASSMTVTGAKVLTF
TRBV18 | CASSGDTQYF
TRBV25-1 | CASSAQGFSGKQETQYF
TRBV25-1 | CASSASQGLAQYF
TRBV5-1 | CASNLGLAKNIQYF